This T cell receptor (beta chain) was sequenced for a study of cytomegalovirus exposure and HLA in healthy donors listed by TCRdb under 2017. The study in broad terms: According to an earlier analysis of several hundred of the donors, about 190 million T cells yielded roughly 100 million unique TCR beta sequences and less than 300 Gb of sequence data. An early release covering just under 650 HLA-typed donors comprised approximately 290 gigabases of sequencing data and 85 million to 100 million unique TCR sequences. Among the roughly 400 genotyped donors, about 83% belonged to the genetic ancestry cluster associated with self-reported Caucasian donors. The aim of the study was to test whether cataloging public T cell receptors could identify signatures of past pathogen exposure. The study profiled the T cell repertoires of 666 subjects by immunosequencing and related them to cytomegalovirus serostatus. Besides the first cohort of hundreds of subjects, a separate validation cohort made up of roughly 120 different subjects was used. The study combined high-throughput TCR immunosequencing, statistical association of individual TCRs with disease status, and machine learning to predict cytomegalovirus infection status. A later analysis re-analyzed previously published TCR beta repertoires from 660 or so donors and added high-resolution HLA genotyping to study TCR occurrence patterns. The later analysis used no new phenotypic data to find candidate immune exposures, relying instead on TCR beta sequences and their occurrence across donors. To decide whether each TCR beta V gene segment behaved as functional or pseudogenic, an earlier analysis of some 600 of the donors relied on high-throughput TCR beta sequencing. Donor age, sex, ethnicity and CMV serostatus were compiled together with the repertoire data. A later genetic analysis took genome-wide SNP genotypes for about three fifths of the 666 donors and used that subset as a discovery cohort. All discovery cohort repertoires had been generated on a single sequencing platform. Class I and class II HLA loci were covered by the typing at four-digit resolution. Typing coverage differed by locus: A, B, C, DRB1 and DQB1 were typed in roughly 620-630 donors, DQA1 in about 510, DPA1 in 600 to 610, and DPB1 in around 440. Because of strong linkage in the cohort, roughly five DR-DQ haplotypes were treated as single units for association and clustering. Across approximately 420 genotyped donors of the cohort, an average of roughly 250,000 unique TCR beta nucleotide sequences per donor were sequenced, and around 19% of those sequences were non-productive. Overall study results and their limits: Specific HLA alleles were associated with some 15,000 TCR beta sequences at a false discovery rate of 0.05 in a later analysis. Because the 87-base-pair reads could not distinguish some IMGT-functional V segments, including TRBV6-2 and TRBV6-3, those segments were excluded. Linkage disequilibrium might explain the correlated functional status among segregating V segments, but an unknown experimental factor could not be ruled out. Because counts were too low, roughly 16 rarely observed V segments, including chromosome 9 orphons, were excluded from the earlier analysis of around 590 of the donors. V-gene and J-gene trimming of TCR beta chains was associated with a missense DCLRE1C variant in a later genetic analysis, and the association was replicated in an independent cohort. When HLA alleles, especially DR and DQ, strongly co-occurred, TCR associations were difficult to assign to individual alleles. A further reported finding was that TCR beta sequences accurately predicted the HLA-A and HLA-B alleles for most subjects in the first cohort. A few of the identified cytomegalovirus-associated TCR beta chains were confirmed in vitro to be specific for cytomegalovirus antigens. According to the authors, the approach could potentially be generalized to other disease states and immunological phenotypes. Compared with the approximately 670-donor mean, donors in an Asian-associated ancestry cluster had fewer N-insertions in productive TCRs, according to a later genetic analysis. Compared with equally common non-associated chains, HLA-associated TCR beta chains in a later analysis were more clonally expanded and had lower generation probabilities. Presence/absence analyses assumed roughly uniform sequencing depth across donors, an assumption that may not hold. An earlier analysis of approximately 530 of the donors showed that most TCR beta V segments appeared in productive rearrangements either about 87% or about 30% of the time, which broadly matched IMGT annotations. Several of the top co-occurrence clusters appeared to be linked to parvovirus B19, influenza, CMV and Epstein-Barr virus, according to a later analysis. This cohort had only TCR beta chains sequenced, and the lack of alpha or paired-chain data limited which features could be detected. A later analysis found that most CMV-associated TCR beta chains appeared HLA-restricted, with HLA associations seemingly driven largely by CMV exposure. Because HLA typing was unavailable for some donors at each locus, only the typed subset was used in association tests. A cluster of highly shared sequence variants was judged likely to be a technical artifact of the sequencing pipeline. The classifier was reported to diagnose cytomegalovirus status with high specificity and sensitivity in both the original and validation cohorts. For the cohort, immune exposure information was limited to CMV serostatus. According to a later analysis, TCR association rates differed among HLA loci, with DRB1 alleles showing the most associated TCRs and HLA-C alleles showing the fewest. The study listed approximately 150 TCR beta chains as associated with cytomegalovirus. While some public TCRs were present in many individuals, most TCR sequences turned up only very rarely across donors.

The cohort consisted of 650 to 700 healthy bone marrow donors. All cohort members were sampled while nominally healthy, although unrecorded immune exposures were likely present. The donor was CMV seropositive and was included in the group of 270 or so seropositive cohort members. Every donor gave a peripheral blood sample, and the peripheral blood mononuclear cells from that sample were used for TCR beta sequencing. The Qiagen DNeasy Blood Extraction Kit was used to extract genomic DNA from the blood cell samples. The method was the immunoSEQ multiplex PCR assay. For the multiplex PCR, a mixture combining 60 forward primers for TCR Vbeta segments and 13 reverse primers for TCR Jbeta segments was used. A multiplex PCR assay on genomic DNA amplified the CDR3 region of rearranged TCR beta genes. Amplified TCR beta libraries were sequenced as 87-base-pair reads on the Illumina HiSeq System. The study's processing was this. A later analysis counted approximately 74 million unique TCR beta chains across the 666 repertoires, and roughly 9.9 million of these chains were shared by at least two donors. To remove PCR and sequencing errors, raw reads were error-corrected and collapsed into unique sequences using a nearest-neighbor algorithm that merged closely related sequences. V, D and J gene segments were assigned by aligning CDR3 sequences to IMGT reference sequences. For a sequence to be retained, a match of at least six nucleotides to both a V gene segment and a J gene segment was required. A rearrangement counted as productive if the CDR3 had no stop codons and remained in frame with V and J, and every other rearrangement counted as non-productive. Following IMGT convention, CDR3 was defined as the stretch from the second conserved V-encoded cysteine up to the conserved J-encoded phenylalanine. Sequences without an unambiguous match to a single V gene segment were excluded from the earlier analysis of about 630 of the donors. In an earlier analysis of several hundred of the donors, V segments were called functional above 56.7% productive rearrangements and were called segregating when the between-donor standard deviation exceeded 5%. A statistical classification framework was built for diagnosing cytomegalovirus status from the catalog of TCR beta chain sequences. In a later analysis, V and J genes were assigned by comparing TCR nucleotide sequences against IMGT/GENE-DB human TR gene sequences. The TCRdist pipeline was used in a later analysis to assign CDR3 sequences and most-parsimonious VDJ recombination scenarios. In a later analysis, each TCR beta chain was defined by its CDR3 amino acid sequence together with its V-gene family, and reads lacking a unique V-gene family were excluded. A later analysis removed 500 to 600 highly shared, low-generation-probability nucleotide sequences to deal with suspected cross-contamination and a sequencing artifact. In a later analysis, a clonal expansion index was calculated for each public chain from normalized within-repertoire ranks of inferred template counts. Generation probabilities in a later analysis came from a VDJ recombination model fitted to out-of-frame rearrangements, and those results were checked against IGoR. In a later analysis, TCR-TCR, TCR-HLA and TCR-CMV co-occurrence was scored with hypergeometric tests, and a repertoire-size bias correction was applied to TCR pairs. A later analysis estimated false discovery rates by permuting HLA or CMV assignments 20 times. A later analysis grouped co-occurring TCRs with DBSCAN, adding TCRdist sequence similarity when clustering within HLA-allele-positive subsets. Repertoires with fewer than 30,000 or more than 120,000 public chains, plus five repertoires with anomalous nucleotide sharing, were excluded from co-occurrence clustering. The immuneACCESS repertoire file appears here via TCRdb, limited to in-frame rearrangements. These files lack a portion of the clones; in checked studies, under half of the deficit traces to unresolved V genes, and the cause of the others is not known. Clone size and the V and J calls come from that table; the DNA yielded D and trimming. The sample has fewer than 200,000 clones on record, roughly 85% of them singletons. Just under 6.5% of the sample goes to the ten largest clones.

As regards this clone: Its antigen is currently not known. No much larger clone exists at a distance of one base, and base qualities are not known.

From a lookup of the germline V gene, CDR1 and CDR2 are SGHRS and YFSETQ. The CDR3 starts with the cysteine, ends with the phenylalanine, and has 14 residues. Only the CDR3 DNA is retained, 42 bases long and in frame from the first base. V drops 7 bases and J drops 4 bases, leaving 17 bases in between. The sequence was collected from a man in his forties in good health and CMV-seropositive. The chain joins TRBV5-1 to TRBJ1-2; no confident D gene assignment can be made. The material sequenced was PBMCs. The nucleotide sequence is TGCGCCAGCCGGACGGAGGGCGCCCTCTATGGCTACACCTTC. This yields the protein CASRTEGALYGYTF.